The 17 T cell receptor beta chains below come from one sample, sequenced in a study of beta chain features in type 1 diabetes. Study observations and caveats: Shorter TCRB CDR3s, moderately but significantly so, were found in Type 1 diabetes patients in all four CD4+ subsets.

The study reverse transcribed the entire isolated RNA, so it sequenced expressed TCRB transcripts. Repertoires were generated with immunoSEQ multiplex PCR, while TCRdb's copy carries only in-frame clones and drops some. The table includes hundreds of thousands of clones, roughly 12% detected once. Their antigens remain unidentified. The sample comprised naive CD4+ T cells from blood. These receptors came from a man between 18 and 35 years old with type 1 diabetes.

Here the CDR3 reads CASSQGQGEKLFF. The CDR3 coding sequence is TGTGCCAGCAGTCAGGGACAGGGTGAGAAACTGTTTTTT. V usage is TRBV5-4 and J usage is TRBJ1-4; 9 nucleotides match TRBD1. In germline, CDR1 is SGHNT, CDR2 YYREEE (reference sequence). V lost 5 bases and J lost 11; bases outside the gene matches: 7. This CDR3 comprises 13 residues.

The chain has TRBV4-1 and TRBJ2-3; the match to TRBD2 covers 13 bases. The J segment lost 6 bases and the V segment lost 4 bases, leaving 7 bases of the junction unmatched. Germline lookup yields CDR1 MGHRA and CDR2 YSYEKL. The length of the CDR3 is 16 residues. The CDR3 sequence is CASSPGLAGTADTQYF. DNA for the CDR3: TGCGCCAGCAGCCCGGGACTAGCGGGGACGGCGGATACGCAGTATTTT.

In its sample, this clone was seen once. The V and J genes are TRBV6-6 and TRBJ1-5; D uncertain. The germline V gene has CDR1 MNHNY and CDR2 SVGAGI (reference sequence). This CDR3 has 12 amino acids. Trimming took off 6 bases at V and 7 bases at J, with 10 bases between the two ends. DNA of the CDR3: TGTGCCAGCAGCCCCGAAGGACAGCCCCAGCATTTT. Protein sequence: CASSPEGQPQHF.

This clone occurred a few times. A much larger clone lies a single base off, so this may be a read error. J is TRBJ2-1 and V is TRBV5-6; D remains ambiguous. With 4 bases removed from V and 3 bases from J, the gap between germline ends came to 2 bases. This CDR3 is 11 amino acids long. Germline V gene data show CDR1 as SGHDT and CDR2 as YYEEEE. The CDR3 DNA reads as TGTGCCAGCAGCATCTACAATGAGCAGTTCTTC. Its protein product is CASSIYNEQFF.

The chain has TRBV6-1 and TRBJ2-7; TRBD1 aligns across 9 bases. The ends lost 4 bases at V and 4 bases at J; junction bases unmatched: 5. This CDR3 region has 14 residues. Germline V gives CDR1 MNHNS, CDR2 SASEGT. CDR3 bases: TGTGCCAGCAGTGCCCGGGACAGGGATTACGAGCAGTACTTC. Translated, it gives CASSARDRDYEQYF.

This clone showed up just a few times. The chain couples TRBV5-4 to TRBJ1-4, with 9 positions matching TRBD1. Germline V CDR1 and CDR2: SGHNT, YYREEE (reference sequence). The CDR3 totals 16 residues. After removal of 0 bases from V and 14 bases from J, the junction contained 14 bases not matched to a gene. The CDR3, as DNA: TGTGCCAGCAGCTTGGCCGCAGGGACAGGGCCGCGAAGTCTGTTTTTT. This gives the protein CASSLAAGTGPRSLFF.

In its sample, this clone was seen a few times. CDR3 amino acids: CATAPGTSASQETQYF. CDR3 DNA sequence: TGTGCCACCGCGCCCGGGACTAGCGCCAGCCAAGAGACCCAGTACTTC. This rearrangement joins TRBV25-1 to TRBJ2-5; 10 bases are a match to TRBD2. This CDR3 spans 16 amino acids. Unmatched junction bases numbered 12, after V lost 10 bases and J lost 1 base. Germline V gene sequence: CDR1 MGHDK, CDR2 SYGVNS. Drawing the rest from reference TRBV25-1 and TRBJ2-5, the complete variable domain is EADIYQTPRYLVIGTGKKITLECSQTMGHDKMYWYQQDPGMELHLIHYSYGVNSTEKGDLSSESTVSRIRTEHFPLTLESARPSHTSQYLCATAPGTSASQETQYFGPGTRLLVL.

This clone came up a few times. CDR3 sequence reads: CASSLRGQGPLEEKLFF. The DNA of the CDR3 is TGTGCCAGCAGCTTAAGGGGACAGGGTCCCCTCGAGGAAAAACTGTTTTTT. J is TRBJ1-4 and V is TRBV7-8; 9 bases map to TRBD1. The V gene end was trimmed by 2 bases and the J gene end by 8 bases; junction bases not matched to a gene: 12. Germline CDR1 reads SGHVS; CDR2 reads FQNEAQ. The CDR3 sequence is 17 residues long.

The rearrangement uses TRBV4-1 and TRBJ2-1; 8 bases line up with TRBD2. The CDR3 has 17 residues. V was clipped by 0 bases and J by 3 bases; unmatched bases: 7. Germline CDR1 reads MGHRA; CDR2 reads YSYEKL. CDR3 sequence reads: CASSQDRGGGYYNEQFF. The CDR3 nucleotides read TGCGCCAGCAGCCAAGATAGGGGCGGGGGGTACTACAATGAGCAGTTCTTC.

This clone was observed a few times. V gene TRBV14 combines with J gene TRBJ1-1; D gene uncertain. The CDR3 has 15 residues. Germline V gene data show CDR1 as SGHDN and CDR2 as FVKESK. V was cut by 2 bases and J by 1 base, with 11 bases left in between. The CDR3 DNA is TGTGCCAGCAGCCAACGACCTTGGGGGAACACTGAAGCTTTCTTT. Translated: CASSQRPWGNTEAFF.

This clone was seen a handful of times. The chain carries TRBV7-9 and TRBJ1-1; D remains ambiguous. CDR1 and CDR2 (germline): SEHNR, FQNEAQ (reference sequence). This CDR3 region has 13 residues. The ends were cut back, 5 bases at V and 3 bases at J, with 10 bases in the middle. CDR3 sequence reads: CASSLSEDTEAFF. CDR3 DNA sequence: TGTGCCAGCAGCCTCTCAGAGGACACTGAAGCTTTCTTT.

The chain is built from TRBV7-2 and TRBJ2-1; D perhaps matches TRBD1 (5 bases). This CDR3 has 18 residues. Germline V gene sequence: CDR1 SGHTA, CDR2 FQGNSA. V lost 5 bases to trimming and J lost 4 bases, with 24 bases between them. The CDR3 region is CASSPRWGHTFQYNEQFF. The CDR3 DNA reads TGTGCCAGCAGCCCTCGGTGGGGCCACACTTTCCAATACAATGAGCAGTTCTTC.

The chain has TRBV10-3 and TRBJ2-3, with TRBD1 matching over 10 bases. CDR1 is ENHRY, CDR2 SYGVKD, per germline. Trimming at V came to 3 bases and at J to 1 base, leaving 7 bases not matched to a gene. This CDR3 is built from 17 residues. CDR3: CAISERGTGEGTDTQYF. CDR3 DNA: TGTGCCATCAGTGAAAGGGGGACAGGGGAAGGCACAGATACGCAGTATTTT.

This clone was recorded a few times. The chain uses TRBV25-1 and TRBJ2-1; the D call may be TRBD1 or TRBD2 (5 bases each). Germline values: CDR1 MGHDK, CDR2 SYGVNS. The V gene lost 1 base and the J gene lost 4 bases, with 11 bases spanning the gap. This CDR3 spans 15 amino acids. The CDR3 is CASSEFRGSYNEQFF. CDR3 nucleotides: TGTGCCAGCAGTGAATTCCGGGGCTCGTACAATGAGCAGTTCTTC.

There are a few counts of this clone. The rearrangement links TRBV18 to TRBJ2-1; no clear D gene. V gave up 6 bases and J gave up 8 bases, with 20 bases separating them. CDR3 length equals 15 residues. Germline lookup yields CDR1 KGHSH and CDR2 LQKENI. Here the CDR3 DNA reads TGTGCCAGCTCCCCCTTAGTAGCTGTCGGCGATGAGCAGTTCTTC. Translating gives CASSPLVAVGDEQFF.

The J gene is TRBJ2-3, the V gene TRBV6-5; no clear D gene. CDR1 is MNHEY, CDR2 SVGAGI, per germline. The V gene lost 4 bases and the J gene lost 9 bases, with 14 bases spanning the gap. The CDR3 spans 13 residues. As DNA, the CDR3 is TGTGCCAGCAGTTCCCCCGAAGGTGGCACGCAGTATTTT. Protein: CASSSPEGGTQYF.

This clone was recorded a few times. CDR3 sequence (DNA): TGTGCCAGCAGTGACAGGGGGCAGGCCCTCTACGAGCAGTACTTC. It translates to CASSDRGQALYEQYF. The V call is TRBV6-6, the J call TRBJ2-7; 10 bases align to TRBD1. Looked up from germline, CDR1 is MNHNY and CDR2 is SVGAGI (reference sequence). The ends lost 5 bases at V and 3 bases at J; junction bases unmatched: 7. This CDR3 is 15 amino acids long.